Listed below are T cell receptor beta chains from one sample, sequenced in a study of molecular identifiers for immune sequencing clone quantification. TCRdb called the PCR reads again in MiXCR, with one record for every CDR3 protein. The profile shows 88,000 or so distinct CDR3 sequences, roughly 21% of them singletons. Sequencing was done on a sample of naive CD8+ T cells from blood, with Jurkat cell RNA spiked in. The receptors were sampled from a human donor in good health. Some libraries in this study had Jurkat cell RNA spiked in. Both conserved end residues are part of each CDR3. The D gene is left open where the match is weak. Size is omitted from some rows. Given values are once, few, many or a class for expanded clones.

cdr3_length j_call v_call d_call clone_size cdr3_aa cdr3_nt
14 TRBJ2-6 TRBV20-1 NA many CSAFGGAGANVLTF TGCAGTGCTTTTGGGGGCGCTGGGGCCAACGTCCTGACTTTC
15 TRBJ2-1 TRBV4-3 NA NA CASSQASDSDNEQLF TGCGCCAGCAGCCAAGCCTCAGACTCCGACAATGAGCAGCTCTTC
14 TRBJ2-2 TRBV28 NA many CASSLVGRRIELFF TGTGCCAGCAGTTTAGTTGGGCGACGGATAGAGCTGTTTTTT
14 TRBJ2-3 TRBV6-5 TRBD1 many CASSKTGVADTQYF TGTGCCAGCAGTAAAACAGGGGTCGCAGATACGCAGTATTTT
15 TRBJ1-5 TRBV6-5 NA many CASSYSEHSNQPQHF TGTGCCAGCAGTTACTCGGAGCATAGCAATCAGCCCCAGCATTTT
16 TRBJ2-7 TRBV20-1 TRBD2 many CSATPLLAGVSYEQYF TGCAGTGCTACCCCTTTATTAGCGGGGGTCTCCTACGAGCAGTACTTC
12 TRBJ2-1 TRBV12-3/TRBV12-4 NA NA CASSLLPNEQFF TGTGCCAGCAGTTTACTTCCCAATGAGCAGTTCTTC
13 TRBJ2-5 TRBV29-1 NA many CSVEVPDRETQYF TGCAGCGTTGAAGTGCCAGATAGAGAGACCCAGTACTTC
15 TRBJ1-1 TRBV15 NA NA CATSSPGEGVTEAFF TGTGCCACCAGCAGTCCGGGGGAAGGGGTAACTGAAGCTTTCTTT
15 TRBJ2-4 TRBV11-2 NA many CASSQWVSKVDIQYF TGTGCCAGCAGCCAGTGGGTTTCTAAGGTAGACATTCAGTACTTC
14 TRBJ2-3 TRBV19 NA many CASSIQRNTDTQYF TGTGCCAGTAGTATCCAGCGGAACACAGATACGCAGTATTTT
16 TRBJ2-3 TRBV9 NA many CASSGGLFRDADTQYF TGTGCCAGCAGCGGAGGACTTTTCCGGGACGCAGATACGCAGTATTTT
16 TRBJ2-7 TRBV4-1 NA many CASSQGLAGSSYEQYF TGCGCCAGCAGCCAAGGGCTCGCAGGGAGCTCCTACGAGCAGTACTTC
15 TRBJ2-1 TRBV6-5 NA NA CASSYSGLKYNEQFF TGTGCCAGCAGTTACTCGGGGCTAAAATACAATGAGCAGTTCTTC
23 TRBJ2-1 TRBV11-2 TRBD2 NA CASSCETGITGTSGSCPYNEQFF TGTGCCAGCAGCTGTGAGACAGGGATAACCGGGACTAGCGGGAGTTGTCCCTACAATGAGCAGTTCTTC
12 TRBJ1-3 TRBV29-1 NA many CSGQFTGNTIYF TGCAGCGGCCAATTTACTGGAAACACCATATATTTT
15 TRBJ1-2 TRBV4-1 NA few CASSQGTGQGYGYTF TGCGCCAGCAGCCAAGGGACGGGACAAGGATATGGCTACACCTTC
16 TRBJ1-1 TRBV7-9 NA NA CASSSGLEIQNTEAFF TGTGCCAGCAGCTCGGGACTTGAGATACAGAACACTGAAGCTTTCTTT
14 TRBJ2-6 TRBV9 NA NA CASSPPAGANVLTF TGTGCCAGCAGCCCCCCAGCTGGGGCCAACGTCCTGACTTTC
17 TRBJ2-1 TRBV4-3 TRBD2 NA CASSQDSWGFGRYEQFF TGCGCCAGCAGCCAAGATTCATGGGGTTTCGGGAGGTATGAGCAGTTCTTC
15 TRBJ2-7 TRBV5-1 TRBD2 many CASSSGTSGSYEQYF TGCGCCAGCAGCTCCGGGACTAGCGGATCCTACGAGCAGTACTTC
15 TRBJ2-7 TRBV2 TRBD1 few CASSDGTGIIYEQYF TGTGCCAGCAGTGATGGGACAGGGATAATCTACGAGCAGTACTTC
15 TRBJ2-3 TRBV7-3 NA many CASSLTREYSDTQYF TGTGCCAGCAGCTTAACCCGGGAGTATTCAGATACGCAGTATTTT
15 TRBJ2-3 TRBV30 TRBD2 many CAWSLLAGVSDTQYF TGTGCCTGGAGTCTCTTAGCGGGAGTCTCAGATACGCAGTATTTT
17 TRBJ1-1 TRBV12-5 TRBD1 few CASGLHLTGAWGTEAFF TGTGCTAGTGGTTTGCATTTGACAGGGGCATGGGGCACTGAAGCTTTCTTT
11 TRBJ2-4 TRBV20-1 NA many CSASLDDIQYF TGCAGTGCTTCCTTAGACGACATTCAGTACTTC
14 TRBJ1-4 TRBV4-3 NA few CASSQVTGNEKLFF TGCGCCAGCAGCCAAGTAACAGGCAATGAAAAACTGTTTTTT
15 TRBJ2-1 TRBV27 NA NA CASSLSGGSYNEQFF TGTGCCAGCAGTTTATCTGGGGGGTCCTACAATGAGCAGTTCTTC
14 TRBJ2-7 TRBV7-3 NA once CASSRTGRTYEQYF TGTGCCAGCAGCCGTACAGGAAGAACCTACGAGCAGTACTTC
14 TRBJ2-7 TRBV27 NA NA CASSSLSSSYEQYF TGTGCCAGCAGTAGTCTCTCCAGCTCCTACGAGCAGTACTTC
15 TRBJ2-7 TRBV7-9 NA few CASSLGVFGSYEQYF TGTGCCAGCAGCTTAGGCGTCTTCGGCTCCTACGAGCAGTACTTC
13 TRBJ2-3 TRBV29-1 NA many CSVELRLADTQYF TGCAGCGTTGAACTGAGACTAGCAGATACGCAGTATTTT
13 TRBJ1-2 TRBV27 NA NA CASSFEGSYGYTF TGTGCCAGCAGTTTTGAGGGGTCATATGGCTACACCTTC
13 TRBJ1-1 TRBV9 NA few CASAKGGNTEAFF TGTGCCAGCGCCAAAGGAGGGAACACTGAAGCTTTCTTT
15 TRBJ2-3 TRBV11-2 NA many CASSLWGLTSDTQYF TGTGCCAGCAGCTTATGGGGACTCACATCAGATACGCAGTATTTT
15 TRBJ2-1 TRBV6-1 NA many CASTLGGFLPNEQFF TGTGCCAGCACTCTTGGGGGCTTCCTCCCCAATGAGCAGTTCTTC
16 TRBJ2-1 TRBV11-3 TRBD2 many CASSPRTSGRANEQFF TGTGCCAGCAGCCCCCGGACTAGCGGGAGGGCCAATGAGCAGTTCTTC
16 TRBJ2-3 TRBV20-1 TRBD1 many CSARDPWDRNTDTQYF TGCAGTGCTAGAGATCCCTGGGACAGGAACACAGATACGCAGTATTTT
18 TRBJ2-3 TRBV7-9 TRBD2 many CASSSAAGGFSSTDTQYF TGTGCCAGCAGCTCCGCCGCGGGAGGTTTTTCAAGCACAGATACGCAGTATTTT
13 TRBJ1-1 TRBV14 NA many CASSQVMNTEAFF TGTGCCAGCAGCCAAGTGATGAACACTGAAGCTTTCTTT
17 TRBJ2-3 TRBV11-1 TRBD2 many CASSLAPSGSWTDTQYF TGTGCCAGCAGCTTAGCTCCTAGCGGGAGTTGGACAGATACGCAGTATTTT
15 TRBJ2-1 TRBV5-1 NA many CASSPGGLAVNEQFF TGCGCCAGCAGCCCAGGGGGCCTAGCGGTCAATGAGCAGTTCTTC
16 TRBJ2-1 TRBV27 NA NA CASSLGEAFSYNEQFF TGTGCCAGCAGTTTAGGAGAGGCTTTTTCCTACAATGAGCAGTTCTTC
15 TRBJ2-7 TRBV5-1 NA many CASSPGTSSSYEQYF TGCGCCAGCAGCCCCGGGACATCTAGCTCCTACGAGCAGTACTTC
13 TRBJ2-3 TRBV24-1 NA NA CATSEGLTDTQYF TGTGCCACCAGTGAGGGTCTCACAGATACGCAGTATTTT
16 TRBJ2-3 TRBV2 NA many CASSEWGSESTDTQYF TGTGCCAGCAGTGAGTGGGGTAGCGAAAGCACAGATACGCAGTATTTT
14 TRBJ2-7 TRBV9 TRBD1 NA CAGSVQGEGYEQYF TGTGCCGGCAGCGTGCAGGGGGAAGGCTACGAGCAGTACTTC
15 TRBJ1-1 TRBV5-1 NA many CASSLGVGMNTEAFF TGCGCCAGCAGTCTAGGGGTCGGGATGAACACTGAAGCTTTCTTT
14 TRBJ2-2 TRBV5-6 NA few CASGWGAGTGELFF TGTGCCTCCGGGTGGGGCGCCGGCACCGGGGAGCTGTTTTTT
17 TRBJ1-3 TRBV4-3 NA many CASSQDRNAFSGNTIYF TGCGCCAGCAGCCAAGATAGGAACGCCTTCTCTGGAAACACCATATATTTT
15 TRBJ2-2 TRBV4-3 NA many CASSQGRMISGELFF TGCGCCAGCAGCCAAGGGCGGATGATTTCCGGGGAGCTGTTTTTT
15 TRBJ2-1 TRBV28 TRBD2 few CASSLSREGVNEQFF TGTGCCAGCAGTTTATCCCGGGAGGGTGTTAATGAGCAGTTCTTC
14 TRBJ2-3 TRBV6-2/TRBV6-3 TRBD2 few CASSYSGGGDTQYF TGTGCCAGCAGTTACAGCGGGGGCGGAGATACGCAGTATTTT
13 TRBJ2-7 TRBV28 NA many CASTGAGLYEQYF TGTGCCAGCACGGGGGCGGGCCTCTACGAGCAGTACTTC
13 TRBJ2-5 TRBV2 NA NA CASSGWGEETQYF TGTGCCAGCAGTGGTTGGGGGGAAGAGACCCAGTACTTC
11 TRBJ2-3 TRBV6-2/TRBV6-3 NA NA CASSSGHPQYF TGTGCCAGCAGTTCGGGCCACCCGCAGTATTTT
15 TRBJ2-1 TRBV30 TRBD2 NA CAWRILAVPYNEQFF TGTGCCTGGAGGATACTAGCGGTACCCTACAATGAGCAGTTCTTC
17 TRBJ2-3 TRBV29-1 TRBD1 many CSVEPLPDRGLWDTQYF TGCAGCGTTGAGCCTCTCCCGGACAGGGGGCTTTGGGATACGCAGTATTTT
13 TRBJ2-2 TRBV20-1 NA NA CSARIIDTGELFF TGCAGTGCTAGGATTATCGACACCGGGGAGCTGTTTTTT
16 TRBJ2-7 TRBV14 TRBD2 NA CASSQGFSSGGHEQYF TGTGCCAGCAGCCAAGGGTTCTCTAGCGGGGGCCACGAGCAGTACTTC